This is a list of T cell receptor beta chains from one sample in a study of T cells in Graves' hyperthyroidism and ophthalmopathy. TCRdb independently ran MiXCR on the multiplex PCR reads; one entry per CDR3 protein. The data show some 510,000 distinct CDR3 sequences, roughly 20% seen once. The sample taken for sequencing was blood. The receptors were sampled from a man aged 18 to 35 with Graves' hyperthyroidism. Both conserved end residues are part of each CDR3. The order of the fields is J gene, CDR3 length, clone size, V gene, D gene, CDR3 protein, CDR3 DNA. The D gene is left open where the match is weak. Rows give clone size only sometimes, using once, few, many, or a class for an expanded clone.

TRBJ1-1 15 many TRBV20-1 TRBD1 CSAIPGGQVNTEAFF TGCAGTGCTATCCCAGGGGGCCAAGTGAATACTGAAGCTTTCTTT
TRBJ1-5 14 many TRBV12-3/TRBV12-4 . CASSLARSNQPQHF TGTGCCAGCAGTTTAGCCCGAAGCAATCAGCCCCAGCATTTT
TRBJ1-2 13 . TRBV6-5 . CASSYSKGVGYTF TGTGCCAGCAGTTACTCTAAGGGAGTTGGCTACACCTTC
TRBJ2-4 15 . TRBV11-2 TRBD1 CASSPGTGRIAIQYF TGTGCCAGCAGCCCCGGGACAGGGAGGATTGCCATTCAGTACTTC
TRBJ1-1 15 . TRBV7-3 . CASSRIEQDNTESFF TGTGCCAGCAGCCGAATCGAACAGGATAACACTGAATCTTTCTTT
TRBJ1-2 16 many TRBV2 TRBD1 CASIRATGGSNYGYTF TGTGCCAGCATTCGGGCAACAGGGGGCTCTAACTATGGCTACACCTTC
TRBJ1-2 11 many TRBV24-1 . CATSNSYGYTF TGTGCCACCAGCAACAGCTATGGCTACACCTTC
TRBJ2-7 14 many TRBV15 . CATSRDWSLYEQYF TGTGCCACCAGCAGAGATTGGAGTCTTTACGAGCAGTACTTC
TRBJ2-7 16 many TRBV27 TRBD2 CASSLLSSGDTYEQYF TGTGCCAGCAGTTTATTGTCTAGCGGGGATACCTACGAGCAGTACTTC
TRBJ1-1 12 many TRBV20-1 . CSAREGITEAFF TGCAGTGCTAGAGAGGGGATCACTGAAGCTTTCTTT
TRBJ2-2 14 . TRBV14 TRBD2 CASSGTSWTGELFF TGTGCCAGCAGCGGGACTAGTTGGACCGGGGAGCTGTTTTTT
TRBJ1-2 14 few TRBV6-2/TRBV6-3 . CASSYSGDEYGYTF TGTGCCAGCAGTTACTCAGGGGACGAGTATGGCTACACCTTC
TRBJ1-1 13 . TRBV19 . CASRPTLNTEAFF TGTGCCAGTAGGCCTACATTGAACACTGAAGCTTTCTTT
TRBJ1-1 16 many TRBV27 . CASSLRAGTSNTEAFF TGTGCCAGCAGTTTAAGGGCAGGGACATCGAACACTGAAGCTTTCTTT
TRBJ1-1 16 once TRBV11-1 . CASSSRVAGMNTEAFF TGTGCCAGCAGCAGCAGGGTCGCGGGGATGAACACTGAAGCTTTCTTT
TRBJ1-4 13 few TRBV13 . CASSYPKAEKLFF TGTGCCAGCAGCTATCCTAAGGCTGAAAAACTGTTTTTT
TRBJ2-5 16 many TRBV12-3/TRBV12-4 TRBD2 CASSSYGTSGVETQYF TGTGCCAGCAGTTCCTACGGGACTAGCGGGGTGGAGACCCAGTACTTC
TRBJ1-5 13 many TRBV29-1 . CSVRDGGNQPQHF TGCAGCGTTCGAGACGGGGGCAATCAGCCCCAGCATTTT
TRBJ1-1 14 many TRBV5-1 . CASNSNAGSTEAFF TGCGCCAGCAACTCTAACGCAGGGAGCACTGAAGCTTTCTTT
TRBJ2-3 15 . TRBV4-1 TRBD1 CASSQGTGGSDTQYF TGCGCCAGCAGCCAAGGGACAGGGGGGTCAGATACGCAGTATTTT